Listed here are 27 T cell receptor beta chains from one sample, sequenced in a study of blood T cell repertoires in COVID-19. This table comes from immunoSEQ multiplex PCR, and its TCRdb copy is limited to in-frame clones, with some not included. Altogether about 390,000 clones are present, around 87% being singletons, with the ten largest covering roughly 2.1%. Sequencing was done on a sample of peripheral blood. All receptors derive from a woman aged 55-69 years with COVID-19, enrolled during active disease.

Here the CDR3 DNA reads TGTGCCAGCAGCGCGGTACAACTAGCGAGTCGGAATGAGCAGTTCTTC. Encoded protein: CASSAVQLASRNEQFF. The J gene is TRBJ2-1, the V gene TRBV9; 7 nucleotides agree with TRBD2. Per the germline V gene, CDR1 is SGDLS and CDR2 is YYNGEE. V was clipped by 3 bases and J by 7 bases; unmatched bases: 13. The CDR3 consists of 16 residues.

This clone was counted a single time. The rearrangement links TRBV11-3 to TRBJ2-2, with D possibly matching TRBD1 (5 bases). CDR3 length: 13 residues. Deletions cut 5 bases from V and 4 bases from J, with 8 bases between. Germline CDR1 SGHNT, CDR2 YENEEA. CDR3 bases: TGTGCCAGCAGCCATAGGGGCACCGGGGAGCTGTTTTTT. Translated: CASSHRGTGELFF. Drawing the rest from reference TRBV11-3 and TRBJ2-2, the complete variable domain is EAGVVQSPRYKIIEKKQPVAFWCNPISGHNTLYWYLQNLGQGPELLIRYENEEAVDDSQLPKDRFSAERLKGVDSTLKIQPAELGDSAVYLCASSHRGTGELFFGEGSRLTVL.

This clone was found once. The V call is TRBV27, the J call TRBJ1-5; D may be TRBD1 (5 bases). The V and J ends lost 6 bases and 5 bases respectively, with 14 bases between them. CDR1 MNHEY and CDR2 SMNVEV come from the germline V gene (reference sequence). The CDR3 is 14 residues long. The CDR3 protein is CASSAGTPDQPQHF. The CDR3 bases are TGTGCCAGCAGCGCCGGGACTCCGGATCAGCCCCAGCATTTT.

The J gene is TRBJ1-1, the V gene TRBV19; no firm D call. The V end lost 6 bases, the J end lost 2 bases, and 13 bases lay between the germline ends. CDR1 and CDR2 (germline): LNHDA, SQIVND (reference sequence). The CDR3 sequence is 14 residues long. CDR3 region: CASSRGGRNTEAFF. Written as DNA, the CDR3 is TGTGCCAGTAGCCGGGGAGGCCGAAACACTGAAGCTTTCTTT.

The chain carries TRBV6-5 and TRBJ1-6; no reliable D call. CDR1 MNHEY and CDR2 SVGAGI come from the germline V gene. Trimming removed 2 bases at V and 9 bases at J, with 14 bases between. The CDR3 loop spans 15 amino acids. The CDR3: CASSYELRSVSPLHF. The CDR3 nucleotides are TGTGCCAGCAGTTACGAATTACGGTCCGTTTCACCCCTCCACTTT.

To note about this clone: Other nucleotide sequences from this sample produce the same CDR3. The chain recombines TRBV5-1 with TRBJ1-1, with 10 bases that match TRBD1. Per the germline V gene, CDR1 is SGHRS and CDR2 is YFSETQ. Unmatched junction bases numbered 1, after V lost 7 bases and J lost 1 base. The CDR3 is made up of 13 amino acids. The CDR3 DNA sequence: TGCGCCAGCCGGACAGGGGGGAACACTGAAGCTTTCTTT. This translates into CASRTGGNTEAFF.

V is TRBV28 and J is TRBJ2-7, with D maybe TRBD2 (7 bases). The CDR3 spans 15 residues. The V end lost 5 bases, the J end lost 2 bases, and 16 bases lay between the germline ends. Germline values: CDR1 MDHEN, CDR2 SYDVKM. For the CDR3, the DNA is TGTGCCAGCAGTACTCGGGGGGCACCCACCTACGAGCAGTACTTC. It specifies CASSTRGAPTYEQYF.

Of note for this clone: One end of the junction is discordant with germline, which a read error may explain. The chain recombines TRBV9 with TRBJ2-3, with D perhaps TRBD2 (5 bases). The CDR3 extends over 15 amino acids. CDR1 is SGDLS, CDR2 YYNGEE, per germline. CDR3 coding DNA: TGTGCCAGCAGCGGGGCTAGCTCACGCACTGATACGCAGTATTTT. It is translated as CASSGASSRTDTQYF.

In its sample, this clone was seen many times. The genes are TRBV30 and TRBJ2-3; possibly TRBD2 for D (6 bases). Trimming took off 3 bases at V and 2 bases at J, with 12 bases between the two ends. Germline V gives CDR1 GTSNPN, CDR2 SVGIG (reference sequence). The CDR3 sequence is 14 residues long. The CDR3 sequence is CAWRDSGPTDTQYF. The CDR3 DNA follows: TGTGCCTGGAGAGATAGCGGCCCCACAGATACGCAGTATTTT.

The gene calls are TRBV14 and TRBJ1-4; 8 bases fit TRBD1. J lost 8 bases, V lost 1 base, and 9 bases had no gene match. Germline V gives CDR1 SGHDN, CDR2 FVKESK. The CDR3 is 16 residues long. CDR3 DNA sequence: TGTGCCAGCAGCCAAGGCCGACAGGGGAGGAACGAAAAACTGTTTTTT. Amino acid sequence: CASSQGRQGRNEKLFF.

The chain employs TRBV5-1 and TRBJ2-1, with TRBD1 matching 7 bases. V gave up 7 bases and J gave up 3 bases; unmatched junction bases: 1. This CDR3 is 12 amino acids long. Germline-derived CDR1 and CDR2 are SGHRS and YFSETQ. Here the CDR3 reads CASRDSYNEQFF. The DNA for the CDR3 is TGCGCCAGCCGGGACAGCTACAATGAGCAGTTCTTC.

J is TRBJ1-1 and V is TRBV19; D unresolved. Between the trimmed V and J ends, which lost 7 bases and 4 bases, there was a span of 10 bases. Germline loops: CDR1 LNHDA, CDR2 SQIVND (reference sequence). The CDR3 sequence is 12 residues long. CDR3 in DNA: TGTGCCAGTATTGGGAGGGCCACTGAAGCTTTCTTT. Its translation: CASIGRATEAFF.

The chain combines TRBV5-1 with TRBJ2-2, with D unresolved. This CDR3 is built from 16 residues. Germline assignment: CDR1 SGHRS and CDR2 YFSETQ. The V end lost 0 bases, the J end lost 1 base, and 10 bases lay between the germline ends. CDR3 coding DNA: TGCGCCAGCAGCTTGGTCGCAGCGAAGAACACCGGGGAGCTGTTTTTT. Its protein product is CASSLVAAKNTGELFF. Together with reference TRBV5-1 and TRBJ2-2, the CDR3 gives the full variable domain: KAGVTQTPRYLIKTRGQQVTLSCSPISGHRSVSWYQQTPGQGLQFLFEYFSETQRNKGNFPGRFSGRQFSNSRSEMNVSTLELGDSALYLCASSLVAAKNTGELFFGEGSRLTVL.

The gene calls are TRBV7-2 and TRBJ2-7, with 8 nucleotides matching TRBD1. V gave up 2 bases and J gave up 2 bases; unmatched junction bases: 2. This CDR3 spans 14 amino acids. Germline V CDR1 and CDR2: SGHTA, FQGNSA. CDR3 sequence: CASSLRTGTYEQYF. In nucleotides, the CDR3 is TGTGCCAGCAGCTTACGGACAGGGACCTACGAGCAGTACTTC.

The genes are TRBV11-2 and TRBJ1-2; D gene uncertain. The germline V gene has CDR1 SGHAT and CDR2 FQNNGV. This CDR3 is built from 11 residues. V dropped 4 bases and J dropped 8 bases, with 8 bases sitting between them. This CDR3 is CASSSGWGYTF. CDR3 DNA sequence: TGTGCCAGCAGCTCAGGTTGGGGCTACACCTTC.

This chain uses TRBV5-4 with TRBJ1-5, with D maybe TRBD1 (6 bases). There are 14 residues in the CDR3. Germline V lookup: CDR1 SGHNT, CDR2 YYREEE (reference sequence). CDR3 nucleotide sequence: TGTGCATATGGGGGGCGCGGGGGAAATCAGCCCCAGCATTTT. Its protein is CAYGGRGGNQPQHF. The full variable domain, with the rest looked up from reference TRBV5-4 and TRBJ1-5, is ETGVTQSPTHLIKTRGQQVTLRCSSQSGHNTVSWYQQALGQGPQFIFQYYREEENGRGNFPPRFSGLQFPNYSSELNVNALELDDSALYLCAYGGRGGNQPQHFGDGTRLSIL.

V gene TRBV18 combines with J gene TRBJ1-1; D not certain. The CDR3 consists of 11 residues. V gave up 6 bases and J gave up 4 bases, with 6 bases separating them. Germline-derived CDR1 and CDR2 are KGHSH and LQKENI. This chain's CDR3 is CASSQVTEAFF. CDR3 in DNA: TGTGCCAGCTCGCAGGTCACTGAAGCTTTCTTT.

The chain combines TRBV28 with TRBJ2-5; perhaps TRBD1 as D (6 bases). Germline CDR1 MDHEN, CDR2 SYDVKM. The length of the CDR3 is 14 residues. V lost 6 bases, J lost 1 base, and 12 bases lay in between. The CDR3 bases are TGTGCCAGCAGCGGCAGGGGTTTCCAAGAGACCCAGTACTTC. It translates to CASSGRGFQETQYF.

The chain employs TRBV6-2 or TRBV6-3 and TRBJ1-5; 10 bases align to TRBD1. V was clipped by 5 bases and J by 6 bases; unmatched bases: 4. The CDR3 extends over 14 amino acids. Germline CDR1 reads MNHEY; CDR2 reads SVGEGT. The CDR3 loop is CASSIDRGPQPQHF. In nucleotides, the CDR3 is TGTGCCAGCAGTATCGACAGGGGGCCTCAGCCCCAGCATTTT.

The chain is built from TRBV19 and TRBJ1-2; 11 bases align to TRBD1. The ends lost 1 base at V and 6 bases at J; junction bases unmatched: 4. The CDR3 is 15 amino acids. Germline values: CDR1 LNHDA, CDR2 SQIVND (reference sequence). DNA for the CDR3: TGTGCCAGTAGTATAGGGACAGGGGGCGCGAATGGCTACACCTTC. Translated: CASSIGTGGANGYTF.

The chain employs TRBV4-2 and TRBJ1-3; D may be TRBD1 (6 bases). The CDR3 totals 16 residues. Deletions cut 3 bases from V and 4 bases from J, with 16 bases between. Germline V gene lookup returns CDR1 LGHNA and CDR2 YNFKEQ. For the CDR3, the DNA is TGTGCCAGCAGCCATTCCAGCCCCACAGGGGGAAACACCATATATTTT. Its translation is CASSHSSPTGGNTIYF.

The chain couples TRBV27 to TRBJ2-3, with D perhaps TRBD2 (7 bases). In germline, CDR1 is MNHEY, CDR2 SMNVEV (reference sequence). Trimming cost V 1 base and J 2 bases, with 10 bases left between them. The CDR3 loop spans 15 amino acids. CDR3 sequence reads: CASSLLGGLTDTQYF. CDR3 nucleotide sequence: TGTGCCAGCAGTTTATTGGGGGGGCTCACAGATACGCAGTATTTT.

This CDR3 is CASSQDLGGYQPQHF. CDR3 sequence (DNA): TGTGCCAGCAGCCAAGATCTGGGGGGATATCAGCCCCAGCATTTT. The rearrangement links TRBV4-2 to TRBJ1-5; weak D call: TRBD1 (5 bases). The germline CDR1 and CDR2 sequences are LGHNA and YNFKEQ. The ends were cut back, 0 bases at V and 5 bases at J, with 11 bases in the middle. The CDR3 sequence is 15 residues long.

The chain uses TRBV5-1 and TRBJ2-3, with a possible D match to TRBD2 (7 bases). Trimming took 2 bases from V and 5 from J, leaving 12 bases between them. Germline loops: CDR1 SGHRS, CDR2 YFSETQ. The CDR3 is 14 residues long. The CDR3 region is CASSFGGAVDTQYF. The CDR3 DNA is TGCGCCAGCAGCTTTGGGGGGGCAGTAGATACGCAGTATTTT. Combining the CDR3 with reference TRBV5-1 and TRBJ2-3 gives the whole variable domain KAGVTQTPRYLIKTRGQQVTLSCSPISGHRSVSWYQQTPGQGLQFLFEYFSETQRNKGNFPGRFSGRQFSNSRSEMNVSTLELGDSALYLCASSFGGAVDTQYFGPGTRLTVL.

The chain couples TRBV18 to TRBJ1-5; 8 bases fit TRBD1. V shed 5 bases and J 6 bases; nucleotides not matched to a gene: 3. Germline V gene lookup returns CDR1 KGHSH and CDR2 LQKENI. The CDR3 runs to 13 residues. The CDR3 sequence: CASSTGGSQPQHF. The CDR3 nucleotides are TGTGCCAGCTCAACAGGGGGAAGTCAGCCCCAGCATTTT.

This chain's CDR3 is CASSVGTGTEKLFF. DNA of the CDR3: TGTGCCAGCAGCGTAGGGACAGGTACCGAAAAACTGTTTTTT. The rearrangement joins TRBV9 to TRBJ1-4, with TRBD1 matching 7 bases. CDR3 size: 14 residues. Germline V gene lookup returns CDR1 SGDLS and CDR2 YYNGEE. J lost 8 bases, V lost 0 bases, and 4 bases had no gene match.

This chain links TRBV18 with TRBJ2-2; no reliable D call. V was cut by 4 bases and J by 6 bases, with 21 bases left in between. The CDR3 consists of 17 residues. Germline assignment: CDR1 KGHSH and CDR2 LQKENI. CDR3 sequence (DNA): TGTGCCAGCTCACTCTCGGGTCGGCGCATAGGATCCGGGGAGCTGTTTTTT. This gives the protein CASSLSGRRIGSGELFF.